This TCR beta chain was captured in a study of graft-versus-host responses after intestinal transplantation. Using immunoSEQ multiplex PCR, the repertoire was profiled, and TCRdb retains in-frame clones only, with some absent. The sample lists around 14,000 clones, roughly 30% seen once, with more than 5% in the top ten. V lost 0 bases and J lost 5, with 6 bases in between. The CDR3 contains 13 residues. Germline V lookup: CDR1 SGHRS, CDR2 YFSETQ. The sequence came from a human patient who received an intestinal transplant. Sequencing used alloreactive CD4+ T cells from a mixed lymphocyte reaction culture, obtained before intestinal transplant. Noted subset: CFSE-low proliferating T cells sorted from roughly 6-day pre-transplant mixed lymphocyte reaction (GvH or HvG direction). The V call is TRBV5-1, the J call TRBJ2-1; D call uncertain. CDR3 sequence reads: CASSLVYDNEQFF. DNA for the CDR3: TGCGCCAGCAGCTTGGTTTACGACAATGAGCAGTTCTTC. Looking up the rest from reference TRBV5-1 and TRBJ2-1 gives the full variable domain: KAGVTQTPRYLIKTRGQQVTLSCSPISGHRSVSWYQQTPGQGLQFLFEYFSETQRNKGNFPGRFSGRQFSNSRSEMNVSTLELGDSALYLCASSLVYDNEQFFGPGTRLTVL.